This T cell receptor beta chain was obtained from a study of CD8 T cells in ankylosing spondylitis. For TCR beta, libraries came from quantitative 5'-RACE with molecular barcodes. TCRdb processed the 5' RACE reads anew with MiXCR; each CDR3 protein has one entry. The data contain under 850,000 distinct CDR3 sequences, about 20% of them singletons. Whole-study results and caveats: Ankylosing spondylitis blood appeared to carry a characteristic TCR beta motif of roughly eight highly homologous variants. In ankylosing spondylitis patients, matched synovial fluid reportedly showed significant enrichment of disease-linked clones.

The CDR3 runs 14 residues. V gave up 1 base and J gave up 6 bases, with 9 bases separating them. Germline CDR1 is MNHEY and CDR2 is SVGAGI. This clonotype was observed a few times. The antigen is not known. The chain employs TRBV6-5 and TRBJ2-2, with D hard to call. Sequencing was done on a sample of blood, either unsorted or a sorted T cell fraction (not recorded which). The clonotype originates from a male donor with ankylosing spondylitis. The CDR3 nucleotides read TGTGCCAGCAGTTACTATCCCGCGGCCGGGGAGCTGTTTTTT. Protein product: CASSYYPAAGELFF.